The TCR beta chain under discussion was sequenced for a study of spatial heterogeneity in lung cancer. Turning to the study itself: Unique TCR and UMI combinations averaged more than ten appearances each in raw reads.

CDR1 is MNHEY and CDR2 is SVGAGI in the germline V gene. This CDR3 contains 12 residues. Trimming shortened V by 4 bases and J by 7 bases, and 10 bases separated the two germline ends. Time point described: sample taken at primary tumor resection. Researchers sequenced whole RNA taken from tumor, nontumor lung or frozen PBMC without sorting. At least ten counts were recorded for this clonotype. In TCRdb, the 5' RACE reads were re-called with MiXCR into one record per CDR3 protein. The table lists over 45,000 distinct CDR3 sequences, less than 6% of them singletons. The sample was PBMCs, taken at surgery. The source of this sequence is a male donor with early-stage non-small cell lung cancer. This rearrangement joins TRBV6-5 to TRBJ1-1; D may be TRBD1 (6 bases). The CDR3: CASSSPRGEAFF. CDR3 nucleotide sequence: TGTGCCAGCAGTTCCCCCAGGGGTGAAGCTTTCTTT.